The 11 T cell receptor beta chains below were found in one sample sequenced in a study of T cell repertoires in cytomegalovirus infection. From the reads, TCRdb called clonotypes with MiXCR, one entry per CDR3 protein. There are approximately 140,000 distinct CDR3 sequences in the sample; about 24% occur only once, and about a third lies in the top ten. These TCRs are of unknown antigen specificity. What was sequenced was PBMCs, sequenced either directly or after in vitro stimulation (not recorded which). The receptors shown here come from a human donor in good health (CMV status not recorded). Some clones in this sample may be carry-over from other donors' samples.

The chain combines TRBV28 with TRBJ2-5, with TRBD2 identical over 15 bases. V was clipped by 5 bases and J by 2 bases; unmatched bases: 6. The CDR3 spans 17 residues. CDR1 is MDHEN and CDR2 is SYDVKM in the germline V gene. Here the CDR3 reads CASSGLAGGFPQETQYF. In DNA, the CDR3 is TGTGCCAGCAGTGGACTAGCGGGAGGGTTCCCTCAAGAGACCCAGTACTTC.

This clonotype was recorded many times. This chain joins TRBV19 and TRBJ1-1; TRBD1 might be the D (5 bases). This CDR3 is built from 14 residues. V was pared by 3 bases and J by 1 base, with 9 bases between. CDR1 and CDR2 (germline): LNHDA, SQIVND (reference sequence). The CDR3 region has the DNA TGTGCCAGTAGTATGACACAGGAGAACACTGAAGCTTTCTTT. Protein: CASSMTQENTEAFF.

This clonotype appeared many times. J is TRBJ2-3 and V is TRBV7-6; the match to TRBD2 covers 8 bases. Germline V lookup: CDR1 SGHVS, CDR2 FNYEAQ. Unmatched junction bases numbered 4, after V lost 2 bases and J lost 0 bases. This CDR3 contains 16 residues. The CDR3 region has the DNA TGTGCCAGCAGCTTATTGGCTAGCGGGAGCACAGATACGCAGTATTTT. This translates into CASSLLASGSTDTQYF.

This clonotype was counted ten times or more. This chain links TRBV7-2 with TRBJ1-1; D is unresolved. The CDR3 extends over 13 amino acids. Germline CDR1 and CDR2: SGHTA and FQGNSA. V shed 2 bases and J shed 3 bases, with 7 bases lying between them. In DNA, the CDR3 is TGTGCCAGCAGCTTATCGGTCTACACTGAAGCTTTCTTT. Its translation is CASSLSVYTEAFF.

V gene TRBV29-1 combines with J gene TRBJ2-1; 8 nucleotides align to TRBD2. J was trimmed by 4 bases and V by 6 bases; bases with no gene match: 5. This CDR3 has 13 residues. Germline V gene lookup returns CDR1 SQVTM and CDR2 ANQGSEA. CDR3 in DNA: TGCAGCGTCCTAGCGGGTGCTTACAATGAGCAGTTCTTC. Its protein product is CSVLAGAYNEQFF.

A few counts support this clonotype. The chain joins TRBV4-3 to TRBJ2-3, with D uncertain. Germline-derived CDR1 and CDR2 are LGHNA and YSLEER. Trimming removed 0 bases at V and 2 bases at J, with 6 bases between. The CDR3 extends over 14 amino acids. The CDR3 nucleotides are TGCGCCAGCAGCCAAGAGGTCTTCACAGATACGCAGTATTTT. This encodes CASSQEVFTDTQYF.

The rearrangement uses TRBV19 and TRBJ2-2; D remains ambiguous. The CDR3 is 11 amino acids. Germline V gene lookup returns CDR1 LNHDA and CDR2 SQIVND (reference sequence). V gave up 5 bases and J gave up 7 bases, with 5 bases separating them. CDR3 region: CASSPLGELFF. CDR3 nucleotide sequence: TGTGCCAGTAGTCCACTCGGGGAGCTGTTTTTT. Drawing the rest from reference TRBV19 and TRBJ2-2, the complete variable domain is DGGITQSPKYLFRKEGQNVTLSCEQNLNHDAMYWYRQDPGQGLRLIYYSQIVNDFQKGDIAEGYSVSREKKESFPLTVTSAQKNPTAFYLCASSPLGELFFGEGSRLTVL.

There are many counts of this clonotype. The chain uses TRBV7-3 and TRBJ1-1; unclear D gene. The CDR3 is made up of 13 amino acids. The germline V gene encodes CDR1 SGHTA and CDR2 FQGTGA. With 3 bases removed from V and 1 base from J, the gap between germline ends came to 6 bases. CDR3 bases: TGTGCCAGCAGCTTGTCCGGGAACACTGAAGCTTTCTTT. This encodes CASSLSGNTEAFF.

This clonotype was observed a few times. The CDR3 spells CSASAKWGGRRNEQFF. In DNA, the CDR3 is TGCAGTGCTAGCGCCAAGTGGGGCGGGAGGAGGAATGAGCAGTTCTTC. J is TRBJ2-1 and V is TRBV20-1, with 8 bases fitting TRBD2. In germline, CDR1 is DFQATT, CDR2 SNEGSKA (reference sequence). The CDR3 extends over 16 amino acids. J lost 7 bases, V lost 3 bases, and 14 bases had no gene match.

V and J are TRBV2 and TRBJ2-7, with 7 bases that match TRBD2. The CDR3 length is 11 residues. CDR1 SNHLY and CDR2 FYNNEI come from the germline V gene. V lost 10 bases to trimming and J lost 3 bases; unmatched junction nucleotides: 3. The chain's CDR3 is CATREDYEQYV. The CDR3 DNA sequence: TGTGCCACTCGGGAGGACTACGAGCAGTACGTC.

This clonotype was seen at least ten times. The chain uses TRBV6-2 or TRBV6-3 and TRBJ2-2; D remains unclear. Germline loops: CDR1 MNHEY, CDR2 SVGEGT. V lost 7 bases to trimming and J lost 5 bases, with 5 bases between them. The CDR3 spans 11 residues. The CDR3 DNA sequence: TGTGCCAGCACTCGGACCGGGGAGCTGTTTTTT. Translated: CASTRTGELFF.